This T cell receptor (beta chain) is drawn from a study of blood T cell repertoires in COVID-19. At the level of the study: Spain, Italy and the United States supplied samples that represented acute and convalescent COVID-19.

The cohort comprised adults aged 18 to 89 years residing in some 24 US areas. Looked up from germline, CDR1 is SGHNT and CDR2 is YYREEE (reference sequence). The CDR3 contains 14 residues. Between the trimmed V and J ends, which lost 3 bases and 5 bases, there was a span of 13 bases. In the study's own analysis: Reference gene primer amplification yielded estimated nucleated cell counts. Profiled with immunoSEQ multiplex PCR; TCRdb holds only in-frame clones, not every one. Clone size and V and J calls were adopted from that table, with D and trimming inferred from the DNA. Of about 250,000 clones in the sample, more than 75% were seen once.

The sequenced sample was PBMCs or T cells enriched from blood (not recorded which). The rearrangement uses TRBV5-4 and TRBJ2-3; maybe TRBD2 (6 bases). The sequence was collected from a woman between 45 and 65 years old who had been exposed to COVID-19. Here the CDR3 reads CASSSKTRRDTQYF. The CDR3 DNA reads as TGTGCCAGCAGCTCTAAGACTAGAAGAGATACGCAGTATTTT.